This TCR beta chain comes out of a study of T cell responses to AZD1222 COVID-19 vaccine. Study-wide findings and caveats: Two AZD1222 administrations were followed by greater Spike-specific TCR breadth and depth.

This clone was counted between two and nine times. Its antigen remains unidentified. Germline lookup yields CDR1 KGHDR and CDR2 SFDVKD. This CDR3 spans 14 amino acids. Trimming removed 11 bases from V and 4 bases from J, with 19 bases in between. This table comes from immunoSEQ multiplex PCR, and its TCRdb copy is limited to in-frame clones, with some not included. The sample contains roughly 75,000 clones, around nine tenths of which appear only once. The clonotype originates from an adult who received the AZD1222 COVID-19 vaccine. V gene TRBV24-1 combines with J gene TRBJ1-2; the D is unclear. This material consisted of peripheral blood, taken 28 days after the second AZD1222 dose. The CDR3 here is CASRHSLHTYGYTF. DNA for the CDR3: TGTGCCAGCCGACATTCCCTACATACCTATGGCTACACCTTC.